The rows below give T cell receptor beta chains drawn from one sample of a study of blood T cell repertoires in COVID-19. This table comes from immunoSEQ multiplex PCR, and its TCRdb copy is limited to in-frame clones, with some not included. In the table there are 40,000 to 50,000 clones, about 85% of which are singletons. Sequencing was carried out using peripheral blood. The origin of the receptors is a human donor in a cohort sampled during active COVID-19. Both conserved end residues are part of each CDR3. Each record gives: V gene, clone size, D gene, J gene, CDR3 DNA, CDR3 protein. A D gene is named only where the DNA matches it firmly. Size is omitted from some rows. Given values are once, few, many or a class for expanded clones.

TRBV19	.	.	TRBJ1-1	TGTGCCAGTAGTATAGGGGCAGGTCGCATGAACACTGAAGCTTTCTTT	CASSIGAGRMNTEAFF
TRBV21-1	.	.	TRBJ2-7	TGTGCCAGCAGCAAAGACCCAGGGGGCTGCTACGAGCAGTACTTC	CASSKDPGGCYEQYF
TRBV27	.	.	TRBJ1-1	TGTGCCAGCAGTTTATGGGGGCGCCTTCGAACGGGGACTGAAGCTTTCTTT	CASSLWGRLRTGTEAFF
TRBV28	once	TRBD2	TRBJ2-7	TGTGCCAGCAGTTCATGGGGGGAGGGATACGAGCAGTACTTC	CASSSWGEGYEQYF
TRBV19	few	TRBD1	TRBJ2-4	TGTGCCAGTAGTGTTGACAGGGGCCCCAAAAACATTCAGTACTTC	CASSVDRGPKNIQYF
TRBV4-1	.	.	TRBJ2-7	TGCGCCAGCAGCCCCTTCCCGGCGGGGGCGGGCGAGCAGTACTTC	CASSPFPAGAGEQYF
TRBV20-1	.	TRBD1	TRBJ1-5	TGCAGTGCTAGTATGACAGGGCTAAGCAATCAGCCCCAGCATTTT	CSASMTGLSNQPQHF
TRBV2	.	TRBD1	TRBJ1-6	TGTGCCAGCAGAGCTCAGGGGGCGCGAAATTCACCCCTCCACTTT	CASRAQGARNSPLHF
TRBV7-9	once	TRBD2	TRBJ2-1	TGTGCCAGCAGCGAACGGGGGGTCTACAATGAGCAGTTCTTC	CASSERGVYNEQFF
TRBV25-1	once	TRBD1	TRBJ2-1	TGTGCCAGCAGTCCCCCTGACAGGGGGCCCTACAATGAGCAGTTCTTC	CASSPPDRGPYNEQFF
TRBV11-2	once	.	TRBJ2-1	TGTGCCAGCAGCTTAGATACCGGGACAGGGTTAGCGGGAGCGTTCAATGAGCAGTTCTTC	CASSLDTGTGLAGAFNEQFF
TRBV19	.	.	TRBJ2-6	TGTGCCAGTGCCCAGTCTGGGGCCAACGTCCTGACTTTC	CASAQSGANVLTF
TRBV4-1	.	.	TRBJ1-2	TGCGCCAGCAGCCAACCGGGAGCGGGGGAAGATGGCTACACCTTC	CASSQPGAGEDGYTF
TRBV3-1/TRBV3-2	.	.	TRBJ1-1	TGTGCCAGCAGCCTACAGGTGAACACTGAAGCTTTCTTT	CASSLQVNTEAFF
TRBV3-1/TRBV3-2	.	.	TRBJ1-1	TGTGCCAGCAGCCAAACAGGGTTCACTGAAGCTTTCTTT	CASSQTGFTEAFF
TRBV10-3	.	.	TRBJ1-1	TGTGCCATCGGGCAGGGCGGCACTGAAGCTTTCTTT	CAIGQGGTEAFF
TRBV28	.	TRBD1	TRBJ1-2	TGTGCCAGCAGTTTATCAGCAGGGGGAGCTAACTATGGCTACACCTTC	CASSLSAGGANYGYTF
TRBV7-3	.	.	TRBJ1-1	TGTGCCAGCAGCTTAAGCCAGGGGAACACTGAAGCTTTCTTT	CASSLSQGNTEAFF
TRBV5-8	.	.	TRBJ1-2	TGTGCCAGCAGCTTGCGGGACTCCTACTATGGCTACACCTTC	CASSLRDSYYGYTF
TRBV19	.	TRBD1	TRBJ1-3	TGTGCCAGTAGTATGGGACAGGGCGGCGGAAACACCATATATTTT	CASSMGQGGGNTIYF
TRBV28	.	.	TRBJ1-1	TGTGCCAGCAACAAGGGGGGGTCGGGGAACACTGAAGCTTTCTTT	CASNKGGSGNTEAFF
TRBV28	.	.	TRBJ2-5	TGTGCCAGCAGTTTATATCCGGGGGATGGTGAGACCCAGTACTTC	CASSLYPGDGETQYF
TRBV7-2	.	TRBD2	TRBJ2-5	TGTGCCAGCAGGTTCCGACTAGCGGGGAAGGCGGAGACCCAGTACTTC	CASRFRLAGKAETQYF
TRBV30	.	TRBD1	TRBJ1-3	TGTGCCTGGACCTTAATCCGACAGGGGATCGGAAACACCATATATTTT	CAWTLIRQGIGNTIYF
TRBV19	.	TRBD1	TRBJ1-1	TGTGCCAGTAAGGACAGGGCAAACACTGAAGCTTTCTTT	CASKDRANTEAFF